This T cell receptor beta chain was identified during a study of cytomegalovirus exposure and HLA in healthy donors (dated by TCRdb to 2015 to 2018). About the investigation overall: An earlier analysis of 550 to 700 of the donors reported approximately 300 Gb of sequence data and 100 million to 130 million unique TCR beta sequences from about 179 million T cells. In the later analysis, no new phenotypic data were used to find candidate immune exposures; instead, reliance was placed on TCR beta sequences and their occurrence across donors. Besides the first cohort of 666 subjects, a separate validation cohort made up of 95 to 150 different subjects was used. The T cell repertoires of roughly 660 subjects were profiled by immunosequencing and related to cytomegalovirus serostatus. Both class I and class II loci were covered by HLA typing, at four-digit resolution. A later genetic analysis took genome-wide SNP genotypes for about 55% of the 666 donors and used that subset as a discovery cohort. Donor age, sex, ethnicity and CMV serostatus were collected together with the repertoire data. On average, around 230,000 unique TCR beta nucleotide sequences were sequenced per donor among about 400 genotyped donors of the cohort, with 15% to 20% of those sequences being non-productive. To predict cytomegalovirus infection status, the study brought together high-throughput TCR immunosequencing, statistical association of individual TCRs with disease status, and machine learning. The aim of the study was to test whether cataloging public T cell receptors could identify signatures of past pathogen exposure. Roughly 5 DR-DQ haplotypes were treated as single units for association and clustering because of strong linkage in the cohort. Typing coverage differed by locus: A, B, C, DRB1 and DQB1 were typed in roughly 620-630 donors, DQA1 in 522, DPA1 in 600 to 610, and DPB1 in approximately 450. A later analysis re-examined previously published TCR beta repertoires from roughly 650 donors and added high-resolution HLA genotyping to investigate patterns of TCR occurrence. Among the 398 genotyped donors, around 79% belonged to the genetic ancestry cluster associated with self-reported Caucasian donors. An earlier analysis of 587 of the donors used high-throughput TCR beta sequencing to judge whether each TCR beta V gene segment behaved as functional or pseudogenic. An early release covering more than 500 HLA-typed donors comprised approximately 290 gigabases of sequencing data and around 80 million unique TCR sequences. Every repertoire in the discovery cohort had been generated on one and the same sequencing platform. Beyond this particular receptor, the publication reports: The only immune exposure information available for the cohort was CMV serostatus. According to a later analysis, TCR association rates differed among HLA loci, with DRB1 alleles showing the most associated TCRs and HLA-C alleles showing the fewest. Compared with equally common non-associated chains, HLA-associated TCR beta chains in a later analysis were more clonally expanded and had lower generation probabilities. A later analysis associated about 17,000 TCR beta sequences with specific HLA alleles at a false discovery rate of 0.05. It was suggested by the authors that the approach could potentially be generalized to other disease states and immunological phenotypes. In this cohort, only TCR beta chains were sequenced, and detectable features were limited by the absence of alpha or paired-chain data. A few of the identified cytomegalovirus-associated TCR beta chains were confirmed in vitro to be specific for cytomegalovirus antigens. A later genetic analysis reported fewer N-insertions in productive TCRs among donors in an Asian-associated ancestry cluster than the roughly 700-donor mean. A further reported finding was that TCR beta sequences accurately predicted the HLA-A and HLA-B alleles for most subjects in the first cohort. When HLA alleles, especially DR and DQ, strongly co-occurred, TCR associations were difficult to assign to individual alleles. Linkage disequilibrium might explain the correlated functional status among segregating V segments, but an unknown experimental factor could not be ruled out. In both the original and validation cohorts, the classifier was reported to diagnose cytomegalovirus status with high specificity and sensitivity. The presence/absence analyses assumed that sequencing depth was roughly uniform across donors, and that assumption may not be true. A later analysis found that most CMV-associated TCR beta chains appeared HLA-restricted, with HLA associations seemingly driven largely by CMV exposure. The 87-base-pair reads could not distinguish some IMGT-functional V segments, including TRBV6-2 and TRBV6-3, so those segments were excluded. An earlier analysis of approximately 570 of the donors showed that most TCR beta V segments appeared in productive rearrangements either about 87% or about 30% of the time, which broadly matched IMGT annotations. Because HLA typing was missing for some donors at each locus, association tests included only the typed subset. The study listed over 150 TCR beta chains as associated with cytomegalovirus. According to a later analysis, parvovirus B19, influenza, CMV and Epstein-Barr virus appeared linked to several top co-occurrence clusters. A cluster of highly shared sequence variants was judged likely to represent a technical artifact of the sequencing pipeline. While some public TCRs were present in many individuals, most TCR sequences turned up only very rarely across donors. Because counts were too low, seventeen rarely observed V segments, including chromosome 9 orphons, were left out of the earlier analysis of a few hundred of the donors. A later genetic analysis associated a missense DCLRE1C variant with V-gene and J-gene trimming of TCR beta chains, and an independent cohort replicated the association.

The library was built by means of the immunoSEQ multiplex PCR assay. A mixture of 60 forward primers for TCR Vbeta segments and 13 reverse primers for TCR Jbeta segments was used in the multiplex PCR. The CDR3 region of rearranged TCR beta genes was amplified from genomic DNA by a multiplex PCR assay. On the Illumina HiSeq System, the amplified TCR beta libraries were sequenced as 87-base-pair reads. In the authors' own workflow: In a later analysis, some 80 million unique TCR beta chains were counted across the roughly 700 repertoires, and roughly 11 million of these chains were shared by at least two donors. Raw reads were error-corrected and collapsed into unique sequences with a nearest-neighbor algorithm that merged closely related sequences to remove PCR and sequencing errors. Alignment of CDR3 sequences to IMGT reference sequences was used to assign V, D and J gene segments. For a sequence to be retained, at least a six-nucleotide match to both a V gene segment and a J gene segment was required. A rearrangement counted as productive if the CDR3 had no stop codons and remained in frame with V and J, and every other rearrangement counted as non-productive. Following IMGT convention, CDR3 was defined as the stretch from the second conserved V-encoded cysteine to the conserved J-encoded phenylalanine. Sequences without an unambiguous match to a single V gene segment were excluded from the earlier analysis of 450 to 650 of the donors. In an earlier analysis of approximately 500 of the donors, a V segment was called functional when productive rearrangements were above 56.7%, and segregating when the standard deviation between donors exceeded 5%. A statistical classification framework was built to diagnose cytomegalovirus status from the catalog of TCR beta chain sequences. In a later analysis, TCR nucleotide sequences were compared against IMGT/GENE-DB human TR gene sequences so that V and J genes could be assigned. The TCRdist pipeline was used in a later analysis to assign CDR3 sequences and most-parsimonious VDJ recombination scenarios. In a later analysis, each TCR beta chain was defined by its CDR3 amino acid sequence together with its V-gene family, and reads without a unique V-gene family were excluded. To address suspected cross-contamination and a sequencing artifact, a later analysis removed approximately 590 highly shared, low-generation-probability nucleotide sequences. In a later analysis, a clonal expansion index was calculated for each public chain from normalized within-repertoire ranks of inferred template counts. In a later analysis, generation probabilities were computed using a VDJ recombination model fitted to out-of-frame rearrangements, and the results were checked against IGoR. In a later analysis, hypergeometric tests were used to score TCR-TCR, TCR-HLA and TCR-CMV co-occurrence, with a repertoire-size bias correction applied to TCR pairs. False discovery rates were estimated in a later analysis by permuting HLA or CMV assignments 20 times. In a later analysis, co-occurring TCRs were grouped using DBSCAN, and TCRdist sequence similarity was added for clustering within HLA-allele-positive subsets. Repertoires with fewer than 30,000 or more than 120,000 public chains were left out of co-occurrence clustering, as were about 5 repertoires with anomalous nucleotide sharing. Not all clones reach the TCRdb copy of this immuneACCESS table, which keeps in-frame sequences only. Checked studies attribute under half of the gap to unresolved V genes and leave the rest unexplained. From that table come the V and J calls and clone size; the DNA was used to work out D and trimming. Recorded for this sample are around 100,000 clones; roughly 70% of them occurred a single time. The leading ten clones occupy almost 8.5% of the sample.

Comments on this clone: The clone's antigen remains unknown. Within one base of it there is no much larger clone, and no base qualities were kept.

The cohort consisted of more than 650 healthy bone marrow donors. At the time of sampling, every cohort member was nominally healthy, though immune exposures that went unrecorded were likely present. The donor tested CMV seropositive and was one of the 289 seropositive cohort members. A peripheral blood sample was collected from each donor, and TCR beta sequencing was performed on peripheral blood mononuclear cells. The Qiagen DNeasy Blood Extraction Kit was used to extract genomic DNA from the blood cell samples. V trim: 0 bases; J trim: 2 bases; unmatched bases: 7. Looking up the germline V gene (reference sequence) yields CDR1 SGHKS and CDR2 YYEKEE. From cysteine to phenylalanine, the CDR3 is 16 amino acids long. CDR3 DNA only is kept here, 48 bases in frame from base 1.

The chain uses TRBV5-5 and TRBJ1-1; 7 central nucleotides agree with TRBD1. This TCR derives from a man aged 18 to 30 in good health and CMV-seropositive. The sample comprised PBMCs. This receptor has the CDR3 CASSLGPDRHNTEAFF. The nucleotide sequence reads TGTGCCAGCAGCTTGGGCCCGGACAGGCATAACACTGAAGCTTTCTTT.